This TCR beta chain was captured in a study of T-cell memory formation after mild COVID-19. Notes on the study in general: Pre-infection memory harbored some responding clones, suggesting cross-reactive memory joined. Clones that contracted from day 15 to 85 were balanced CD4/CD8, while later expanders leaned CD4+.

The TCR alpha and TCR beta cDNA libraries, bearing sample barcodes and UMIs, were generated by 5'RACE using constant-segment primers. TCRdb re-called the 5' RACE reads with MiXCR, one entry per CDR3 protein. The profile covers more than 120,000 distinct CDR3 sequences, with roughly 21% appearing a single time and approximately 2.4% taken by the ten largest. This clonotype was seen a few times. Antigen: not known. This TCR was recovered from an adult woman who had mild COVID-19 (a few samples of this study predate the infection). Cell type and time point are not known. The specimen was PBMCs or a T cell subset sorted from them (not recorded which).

The CDR3 loop is CASGIIAKNIQYF. The CDR3 DNA reads TGTGCCAGCGGCATCATAGCCAAAAACATTCAGTACTTC. The rearrangement uses TRBV7-9 and TRBJ2-4; no definite D call. Germline CDR1 SEHNR, CDR2 FQNEAQ (reference sequence). This CDR3 contains 13 residues. Deletions cut 8 bases from V and 0 bases from J, with 8 bases between.